The present TCR beta chain was sequenced within a study of cytomegalovirus exposure and HLA in healthy donors listed by TCRdb under 2017. Turning to the overall study: An earlier analysis of some 620 of the donors reported under 300 Gb of sequence data and some 110 million unique TCR beta sequences obtained from 180 million or so T cells. About 310 gigabases of sequencing data and some 85 million unique TCR sequences were included in an early release covering 550 to 800 HLA-typed donors. Of the roughly 420 genotyped donors, roughly 76% were placed in the genetic ancestry cluster associated with self-reported Caucasian donors. The aim of the study was to test whether cataloging public T cell receptors could identify signatures of past pathogen exposure. The study profiled the T cell repertoires of 500 to 800 subjects by immunosequencing and related them to cytomegalovirus serostatus. In addition to the first cohort of about 650 subjects, a separate validation cohort of 120 different subjects was used. High-throughput TCR immunosequencing, statistical association of individual TCRs with disease status, and machine learning were combined to predict cytomegalovirus infection status. In a later analysis, previously published TCR beta repertoires from 550 to 750 donors were re-analyzed and high-resolution HLA genotyping was added so that TCR occurrence patterns could be studied. Rather than drawing on any new phenotypic data, the later analysis identified candidate immune exposures from TCR beta sequences and the way those sequences occurred across donors. An earlier analysis of 587 of the donors applied high-throughput TCR beta sequencing to assess whether each TCR beta V gene segment acted as functional or pseudogenic. Donor age, sex, ethnicity and CMV serostatus were collected together with the repertoire data. A later genetic analysis took genome-wide SNP genotypes for about 55% of the 666 donors and used that subset as a discovery cohort. All discovery cohort repertoires had been generated on a single sequencing platform. Both class I and class II loci were covered by HLA typing, at four-digit resolution. The number of typed donors differed by locus: about 620-630 for A, B, C, DRB1 and DQB1; some 500 for DQA1; roughly 600 for DPA1; and some 430 for DPB1. Roughly five DR-DQ haplotypes were treated as single units for association and clustering because of strong linkage in the cohort. Across approximately 400 genotyped donors of the cohort, an average of about 200,000 unique TCR beta nucleotide sequences per donor were sequenced, and approximately 17% of those sequences were non-productive. The paper's findings and limits, for the study overall: Immune exposure information for the cohort was limited to CMV serostatus. In the study, some 160 TCR beta chains were listed as associated with cytomegalovirus. The authors suggested that the approach could potentially be extended to other disease states and immunological phenotypes. About 17 rarely observed V segments, including chromosome 9 orphons, were excluded from the earlier analysis of some 590 of the donors because counts were too low. Roughly uniform sequencing depth across donors was assumed in presence/absence analyses, although this assumption may not hold. A later analysis found that HLA-associated TCR beta chains were more clonally expanded and had lower generation probabilities than equally common non-associated chains. Linkage disequilibrium might explain the correlated functional status among segregating V segments, but an unknown experimental factor could not be excluded. According to a later analysis, TCR association rates differed among HLA loci, with DRB1 alleles showing the most associated TCRs and HLA-C alleles showing the fewest. While some public TCRs were present in many individuals, most TCR sequences turned up only very rarely across donors. This cohort had only TCR beta chains sequenced, and the lack of alpha or paired-chain data limited which features could be detected. In vitro tests confirmed that a few of the cytomegalovirus-associated TCR beta chains recognize cytomegalovirus antigens. In a later analysis, most CMV-associated TCR beta chains were found to appear HLA-restricted, with HLA associations seemingly driven largely by CMV exposure. An earlier analysis of around 600 of the donors showed that most TCR beta V segments appeared in productive rearrangements either about 87% or about 30% of the time, which broadly matched IMGT annotations. Some IMGT-functional V segments, including TRBV6-2 and TRBV6-3, could not be told apart with the 87-base-pair reads, so those segments were excluded. A group of highly shared sequence variants was considered likely to be a technical artifact of the sequencing pipeline. A later analysis associated about 17,000 TCR beta sequences with specific HLA alleles at a false discovery rate of 0.05. Because HLA typing was unavailable for some donors at each locus, only the typed subset was used in association tests. When HLA alleles, especially DR and DQ, strongly co-occurred, attributing TCR associations to individual alleles was difficult. A later analysis reported that several top co-occurrence clusters appeared linked to parvovirus B19, influenza, CMV and Epstein-Barr virus. In a later genetic analysis, a missense DCLRE1C variant was associated with V-gene and J-gene trimming of TCR beta chains, and the association was replicated in an independent cohort. In a later genetic analysis, fewer N-insertions in productive TCRs were reported among donors in an Asian-associated ancestry cluster than the 666-donor mean. The classifier was reported to diagnose cytomegalovirus status with high specificity and sensitivity in both the original and validation cohorts. A further reported finding was that TCR beta sequences accurately predicted the HLA-A and HLA-B alleles for most subjects in the first cohort.

This clone was observed once. The antigen this receptor binds is unknown. Per-base quality was not reported, and no clone a single base away is much larger than it. The cohort consisted of some 730 healthy bone marrow donors. At the time of sampling, all cohort members were nominally healthy, though unrecorded immune exposures were likely present. The donor was CMV seronegative and was included in the group of about 350 seronegative cohort members. A peripheral blood sample was provided by each donor, and peripheral blood mononuclear cells were used for TCR beta sequencing. Genomic DNA was extracted from the blood cell samples with the Qiagen DNeasy Blood Extraction Kit. Libraries were constructed by the immunoSEQ multiplex PCR assay. For the multiplex PCR, a mixture combining 60 forward primers for TCR Vbeta segments and 13 reverse primers for TCR Jbeta segments was used. The CDR3 region of rearranged TCR beta genes was amplified from genomic DNA by a multiplex PCR assay. Amplified TCR beta libraries were sequenced as 87-base-pair reads on the Illumina HiSeq System. The study's processing was this. A later analysis tallied tens of millions of unique TCR beta chains across the 666 repertoires, and approximately 12 million of those chains were shared by two or more donors. Raw reads were error-corrected and collapsed into unique sequences by a nearest-neighbor algorithm in which closely related sequences were merged to remove PCR and sequencing errors. Alignment of CDR3 sequences to IMGT reference sequences was used to assign V, D and J gene segments. For a sequence to be retained, a match of at least six nucleotides was required to both a V gene segment and a J gene segment. A rearrangement counted as productive if the CDR3 had no stop codons and remained in frame with V and J, and every other rearrangement counted as non-productive. Following IMGT convention, CDR3 was defined as the stretch from the second conserved V-encoded cysteine to the conserved J-encoded phenylalanine. Sequences without an unambiguous match to a single V gene segment were excluded from the earlier analysis of 587 of the donors. An earlier analysis of a few hundred of the donors called V segments functional above 56.7% productive rearrangements and segregating when the between-donor standard deviation exceeded 5%. A statistical classification framework was developed to diagnose cytomegalovirus status using the catalog of TCR beta chain sequences. V and J gene assignment, in a later analysis, came from comparing TCR nucleotide sequences with IMGT/GENE-DB human TR gene sequences. A later analysis assigned CDR3 sequences and most-parsimonious VDJ recombination scenarios with the TCRdist pipeline. In a later analysis, each TCR beta chain was defined by its CDR3 amino acid sequence together with its V-gene family, and reads without a unique V-gene family were excluded. To address suspected cross-contamination and a sequencing artifact, a later analysis removed approximately 590 highly shared, low-generation-probability nucleotide sequences. For each public chain, a later analysis derived a clonal expansion index from normalized ranks of inferred template counts within each repertoire. In a later analysis, generation probabilities were computed with a VDJ recombination model fitted to out-of-frame rearrangements, and the resulting probabilities were checked against IGoR. In a later analysis, hypergeometric tests were used to score TCR-TCR, TCR-HLA and TCR-CMV co-occurrence, with a repertoire-size bias correction applied to TCR pairs. False discovery rates were estimated in a later analysis by permuting HLA or CMV assignments 20 times. A later analysis grouped co-occurring TCRs with DBSCAN, adding TCRdist sequence similarity when clustering within HLA-allele-positive subsets. Co-occurrence clustering excluded repertoires with fewer than 30,000 or more than 120,000 public chains, plus five with anomalous nucleotide sharing. TCRdb holds this immuneACCESS table with in-frame rearrangements only. Some clones are missing; in checked studies, unresolved V genes explain under half, and the rest has no known cause. Clonal size and the V and J genes are those of that table, whereas D and trimming came from the DNA. The sample contains around 130,000 clones, approximately 85% of them found a single time. Jointly, the top ten make up under 2% of the sample.

CDR1 and CDR2 were assigned from the germline V gene as SGDLS and YYNGEE. Counted from cysteine to phenylalanine, this CDR3 has 15 amino acids. Only the CDR3 DNA is retained, 45 bases long and in frame from the first base. V is pared back by 3 bases and J by 1 base, with 13 bases lying between the germline termini. The V and J genes are TRBV9 and TRBJ1-1, with a weak D call of TRBD1 (6 bases match). This receptor was identified in a boy aged 5-17 years in good health and CMV-seronegative. The material sequenced was PBMCs. The CDR3 corresponds to CASSALTGRNTEAFF. The nucleotide sequence is given as TGTGCCAGCAGCGCCCTGACAGGAAGGAACACTGAAGCTTTCTTT.